These 16 T cell receptor beta chains share one sample of origin, sequenced in a study of CD8+CD57+ T cells in acquired aplastic anemia. The TCR beta profiling, which covered VDJ combination and CDR3 sequence, was carried out using genomic DNA as the template. TCRdb re-called the reads through MiXCR, storing one row per CDR3 protein. The profile covers 200,000 to 300,000 distinct CDR3 sequences, with more than 40% appearing a single time and 7% to 9.5% taken by the ten largest. Individuals selected for sequencing had exhibited CD8+CD57+ cell expansion on flow cytometry. Input material: sorted CD4+, CD8+, or CD8+CD57+ T cells (not recorded which) from PBMCs. These receptors were obtained from a human donor with aplastic anemia.

Of note for this clonotype: A much larger clone sits a single nucleotide away, making a read error possible. The chain couples TRBV7-2 to TRBJ1-2; 7 nucleotides match TRBD1. V was pared by 5 bases and J by 4 bases, with 10 bases of the junction left unmatched. The CDR3 totals 15 residues. Looked up from germline, CDR1 is SGHTA and CDR2 is FQGNSA. CDR3 protein: CASSQDRRLIYGYTF. The DNA of the CDR3 is TGTGCCAGCAGCCAGGACAGGAGGTTAATCTATGGCTACACCTTC.

This clonotype was seen many times. This chain links TRBV10-1 with TRBJ2-2; 10 bases map to TRBD2. This CDR3 region has 15 residues. The junction had 8 bases not matched to a gene; V was cut back by 10 bases and J by 3 bases. Germline CDR1 WNHNN, CDR2 SYGVQD (reference sequence). The CDR3 loop reads CATQAGGPDTGELFF. In nucleotides, the CDR3 is TGCGCCACCCAAGCGGGAGGGCCCGACACCGGGGAGCTGTTTTTT.

This chain connects TRBV7-2 to TRBJ1-6, with D perhaps matching TRBD1 (5 bases). The germline V and J ends were trimmed by 1 base and 13 bases, with 17 bases remaining between them. The CDR3 length is 15 residues. Germline V gene lookup returns CDR1 SGHTA and CDR2 FQGNSA. The CDR3 nucleotides read TGTGCCAGCAGCTTAGAGGGGCGCGATTTTTCTCCCCTCCACTTT. Protein sequence: CASSLEGRDFSPLHF.

This clonotype was seen a few times. The genes are TRBV12-3 or TRBV12-4 and TRBJ2-7; TRBD2 matches 13 bases. The CDR3 loop spans 12 amino acids. Trimming at V came to 10 bases and at J to 10 bases, leaving 7 bases not matched to a gene. The CDR3 DNA reads TGTGCCACGAGGACTAGCGGGGGACAACAGTACTTC. Amino acid sequence: CATRTSGGQQYF.

This clonotype was picked up a small number of times. V and J are TRBV30 and TRBJ2-7; perhaps TRBD2 as D (7 bases). CDR1 and CDR2 from the germline V gene are GTSNPN and SVGIG (reference sequence). CDR3 length: 14 amino acids. V lost 2 bases, J lost 7 bases, and 18 bases lay in between. CDR3 bases: TGTGCCTGGAGTCCCCTTGGGGGGGCCAGTGAGCAGTACTTC. Translated, it gives CAWSPLGGASEQYF.

This chain uses TRBV14 with TRBJ1-4, with D possibly TRBD1 on 5 matching bases. The germline V gene encodes CDR1 SGHDN and CDR2 FVKESK. This CDR3 has 16 residues. Between the trimmed V and J ends, which lost 4 bases and 0 bases, there was a span of 12 bases. The CDR3 loop reads CASSPGTAATNEKLFF. Here the CDR3 DNA reads TGTGCCAGCAGCCCAGGGACCGCCGCAACTAATGAAAAACTGTTTTTT.

Regarding this clonotype: At one of its ends the junction is not consistent with the germline gene, which may arise from a read error. The chain has TRBV20-1 and TRBJ2-7; no clear D. The CDR3 spans 12 residues. The germline gives CDR1 DFQATT, CDR2 SNEGSKA (reference sequence). CDR3 nucleotides: TGCAGTGCTAGCCCAGGACGCCACGAGCAGTGCTTC. Amino acid sequence: CSASPGRHEQCF.

This clonotype came up many times. This chain uses TRBV14 with TRBJ2-7; 8 nucleotides line up with TRBD1. With 0 bases clipped from V and 7 bases from J, the junction kept 8 bases outside the gene matches. Germline CDR1 SGHDN, CDR2 FVKESK. This CDR3 has 15 residues. This CDR3 reads CASSQDGTGPFEQYF. The CDR3 DNA is TGTGCCAGCAGCCAAGATGGGACAGGTCCCTTTGAGCAGTACTTC.

This clonotype was detected many times. The chain carries TRBV7-6 and TRBJ2-7; D tentatively fits TRBD1 or TRBD2 (6 bases each). The germline CDR1 and CDR2 sequences are SGHVS and FNYEAQ. The CDR3 runs to 17 residues. The germline V and J ends were trimmed by 0 bases and 3 bases, with 18 bases remaining between them. CDR3 coding DNA: TGTGCCAGCAGCTTAGCCTGGGGGCGGGATCTAAACTACGAGCAGTACTTC. This encodes CASSLAWGRDLNYEQYF. The whole variable domain, remainder taken from reference TRBV7-6 and TRBJ2-7, is GAGVSQSPRYKVTKRGQDVALRCDPISGHVSLYWYRQALGQGPEFLTYFNYEAQQDKSGLPNDRFSAERPEGSISTLTIQRTEQRDSAMYRCASSLAWGRDLNYEQYFGPGTRLTVT.

A word on this clonotype: A much more abundant neighbour one base away suggests this may be a read error. The chain uses TRBV5-5 and TRBJ1-1; D is unresolved. CDR1 and CDR2 (germline): SGHKS, YYEKEE (reference sequence). CDR3 length equals 14 residues. Trimming left V 3 bases short and J 3 bases short, with 12 bases between. The CDR3 coding sequence is TGTGCCAGCAGCTGGGATAGGCGGCACACTGAAGCTTTCTTT. Translating it yields CASSWDRRHTEAFF.

In this sample, this clonotype turned up a few times. This chain uses TRBV2 with TRBJ2-2; D not resolved. The CDR3 runs to 12 residues. Germline values: CDR1 SNHLY, CDR2 FYNNEI. V shed 6 bases and J shed 5 bases, with 7 bases lying between them. CDR3 sequence reads: CASSSRTGELFF. DNA for the CDR3: TGTGCCAGCAGCTCTCGGACCGGGGAGCTGTTTTTT.

This clonotype was seen more than once but under ten times. In nucleotides, the CDR3 is TGTGCCAGCAGTAAAGGACGGGGATCCTACGAGCAGTACTTC. Translated: CASSKGRGSYEQYF. The chain uses TRBV12-3 or TRBV12-4 and TRBJ2-7; possible D gene TRBD2, 5 bases. The length of the CDR3 is 14 residues. V gave up 5 bases and J gave up 1 base, with 12 bases separating them.

This clonotype was observed a few times. V is TRBV6-4 and J is TRBJ1-6; D is ambiguous. This CDR3 has 15 residues. With 6 bases removed from V and 5 bases from J, the gap between germline ends came to 14 bases. CDR1 MRHNA and CDR2 SNTAGT come from the germline V gene. CDR3 nucleotide sequence: TGTGCCAGCAGCGCGACGGACGGAGATAATTCACCCCTCCACTTT. Translation gives CASSATDGDNSPLHF.

DNA for the CDR3: TGTGCCATCAGTGAGTCGGGGGGTGAAGCTTTCTTT. As protein: CAISESGGEAFF. The rearrangement uses TRBV10-3 and TRBJ1-1; D possibly corresponds to TRBD1 (5 bases). CDR3 size: 12 residues. V was trimmed by 0 bases and J by 7 bases, leaving 6 bases between them. Germline values: CDR1 ENHRY, CDR2 SYGVKD.

This clonotype has a count of ten or more. The rearrangement uses TRBV12-3 or TRBV12-4 and TRBJ1-4; D remains ambiguous. V was trimmed by 5 bases and J by 0 bases, leaving 19 bases between them. This CDR3 contains 18 residues. CDR3 in amino acids: CASSPDMRYRATNEKLFF. The CDR3 region has the DNA TGTGCCAGCAGTCCCGATATGCGATATAGAGCAACTAATGAAAAACTGTTTTTT.

The chain has TRBV12-3 or TRBV12-4 and TRBJ2-7; D tentatively reads TRBD1 or TRBD2 (5 bases each). The CDR3 contains 12 residues. V lost 8 bases, J lost 6 bases, and 14 bases lay in between. In DNA, the CDR3 is TGTGCCAGCGGCAGGGACGAGGGCGAGCAGTACGTC. This gives the protein CASGRDEGEQYV.